This TCR beta chain was identified in a study of Graves' ophthalmopathy and Graves' hyperthyroidism. Lactation, pregnancy, uncontrolled infections and other autoimmune diseases were all grounds for excluding patients. The evidence that diagnosis relied on was clinical symptoms, serum thyroxine, TRAb, thyroid ultrasound and orbital computed tomography. The PBMC fraction was derived from under 11 ml of fresh peripheral blood. From RNA, the CDR3 regions of TCR beta chains were amplified and sequenced. HTBI primers served in a first-round RT-PCR, which a second-round multiplex PCR followed. TCRdb reanalysed the multiplex PCR reads using MiXCR and keeps one entry per CDR3 protein. The table has approximately 480,000 distinct CDR3 sequences, under 15% seen once; the top ten hold about 9.4%. Germline V gene sequence: CDR1 DFQATT, CDR2 SNEGSKA (reference sequence). V dropped 0 bases and J dropped 3 bases, with 15 bases sitting between them. This CDR3 contains 15 residues.

This clonotype was observed at least ten times. The sequence was collected from a young woman with Graves' ophthalmopathy. The source material was blood. J is TRBJ2-7 and V is TRBV20-1, with D possibly being TRBD1 (5 bases). CDR3 nucleotides: TGCAGTGCTAGAGATATTACAGGCCTTCGCTACGAGCAGTACTTC. This encodes CSARDITGLRYEQYF.